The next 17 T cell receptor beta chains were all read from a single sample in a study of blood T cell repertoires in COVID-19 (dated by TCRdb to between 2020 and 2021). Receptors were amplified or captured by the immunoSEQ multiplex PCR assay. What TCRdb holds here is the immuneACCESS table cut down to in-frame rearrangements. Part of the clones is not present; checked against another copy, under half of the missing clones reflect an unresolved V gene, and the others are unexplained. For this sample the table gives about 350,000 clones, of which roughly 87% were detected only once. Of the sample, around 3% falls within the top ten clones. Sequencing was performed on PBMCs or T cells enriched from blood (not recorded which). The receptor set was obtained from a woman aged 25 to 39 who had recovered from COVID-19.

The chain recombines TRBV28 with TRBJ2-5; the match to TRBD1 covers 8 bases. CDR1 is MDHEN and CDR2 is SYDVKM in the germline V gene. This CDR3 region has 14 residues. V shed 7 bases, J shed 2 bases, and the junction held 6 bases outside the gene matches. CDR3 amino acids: CASNLDRAQETQYF. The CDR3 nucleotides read TGTGCCAGCAACTTGGACAGGGCGCAAGAGACCCAGTACTTC.

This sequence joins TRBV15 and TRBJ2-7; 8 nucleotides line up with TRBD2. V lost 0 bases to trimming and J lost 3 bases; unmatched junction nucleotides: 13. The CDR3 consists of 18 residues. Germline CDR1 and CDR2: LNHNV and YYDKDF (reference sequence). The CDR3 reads CATSRELVTSGRDYEQYF. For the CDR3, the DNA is TGTGCCACCAGCAGAGAATTGGTCACCAGCGGGAGAGACTACGAGCAGTACTTC.

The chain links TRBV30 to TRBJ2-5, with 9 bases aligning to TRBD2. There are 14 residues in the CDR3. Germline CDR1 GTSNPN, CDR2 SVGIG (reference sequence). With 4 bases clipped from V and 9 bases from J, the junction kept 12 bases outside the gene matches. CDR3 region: CAWNQGLAGMSQYF. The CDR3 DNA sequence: TGTGCCTGGAATCAAGGGCTAGCGGGGATGTCCCAGTACTTC.

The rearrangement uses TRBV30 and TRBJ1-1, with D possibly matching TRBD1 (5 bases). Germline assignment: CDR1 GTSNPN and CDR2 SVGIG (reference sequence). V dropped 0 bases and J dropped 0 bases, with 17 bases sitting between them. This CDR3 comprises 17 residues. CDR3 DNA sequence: TGTGCCTGGAGTGTACGCTGGAGGGGCACGTTGAACACTGAAGCTTTCTTT. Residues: CAWSVRWRGTLNTEAFF. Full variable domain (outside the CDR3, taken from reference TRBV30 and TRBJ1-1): SQTIHQWPATLVQPVGSPLSLECTVEGTSNPNLYWYRQAAGRGLQLLFYSVGIGQISSEVPQNLSASRPQDRQFILSSKKLLLSDSGFYLCAWSVRWRGTLNTEAFFGQGTRLTVV.

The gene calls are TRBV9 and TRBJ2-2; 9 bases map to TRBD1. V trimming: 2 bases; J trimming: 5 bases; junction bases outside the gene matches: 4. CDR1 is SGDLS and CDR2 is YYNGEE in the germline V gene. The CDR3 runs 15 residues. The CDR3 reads CASSVRTGVTGELFF. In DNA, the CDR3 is TGTGCCAGCAGCGTCCGGACAGGGGTAACCGGGGAGCTGTTTTTT.

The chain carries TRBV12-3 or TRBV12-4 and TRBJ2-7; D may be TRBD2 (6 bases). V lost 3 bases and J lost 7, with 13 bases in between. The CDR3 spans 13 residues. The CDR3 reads CASSFTRGGEQYF. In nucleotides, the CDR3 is TGTGCCAGCAGTTTTACTAGGGGAGGAGAGCAGTACTTC.

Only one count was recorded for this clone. The CDR3 nucleotides are TGTGCCAGTAGTCCGGACAGGGATAGTAATAATGAGCAGTTCTTC. Its protein product is CASSPDRDSNNEQFF. The V gene is TRBV19, the J gene TRBJ2-1, with 8 bases matching TRBD1. Trimming removed 5 bases from V and 7 bases from J; junction bases left unmatched: 10. In germline, CDR1 is LNHDA, CDR2 SQIVND (reference sequence). The CDR3 spans 15 residues.

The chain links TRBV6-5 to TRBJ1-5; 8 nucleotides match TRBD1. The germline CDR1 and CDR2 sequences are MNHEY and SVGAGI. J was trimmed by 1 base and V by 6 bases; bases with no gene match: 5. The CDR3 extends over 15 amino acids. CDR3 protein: CASSSGQGSNQPQHF. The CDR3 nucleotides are TGTGCCAGCAGCTCCGGACAGGGCAGCAATCAGCCCCAGCATTTT.

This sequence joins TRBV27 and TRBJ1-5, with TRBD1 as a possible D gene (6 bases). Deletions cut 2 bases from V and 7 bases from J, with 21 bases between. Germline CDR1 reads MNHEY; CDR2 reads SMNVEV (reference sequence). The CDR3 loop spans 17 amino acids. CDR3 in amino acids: CASSLSQGKTLYQPQHF. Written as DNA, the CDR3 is TGTGCCAGCAGTTTAAGCCAGGGGAAGACCCTTTACCAGCCCCAGCATTTT.

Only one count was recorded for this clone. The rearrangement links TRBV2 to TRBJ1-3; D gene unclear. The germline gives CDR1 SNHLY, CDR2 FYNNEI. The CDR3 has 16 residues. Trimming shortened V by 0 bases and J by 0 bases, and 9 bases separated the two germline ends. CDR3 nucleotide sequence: TGTGCCAGCAGTGAAGCGGGCATTTACTCTGGAAACACCATATATTTT. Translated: CASSEAGIYSGNTIYF.

The CDR3 loop reads CASSLIMGQTSYEQYF. The CDR3 DNA reads TGTGCCAGCAGCTTGATAATGGGACAAACCTCCTACGAGCAGTACTTC. The chain employs TRBV7-9 and TRBJ2-7; possible D gene TRBD1, 6 bases. The CDR3 runs to 16 residues. The germline V gene has CDR1 SEHNR and CDR2 FQNEAQ (reference sequence). Trimming removed 3 bases from V and 0 bases from J, with 15 bases in between.

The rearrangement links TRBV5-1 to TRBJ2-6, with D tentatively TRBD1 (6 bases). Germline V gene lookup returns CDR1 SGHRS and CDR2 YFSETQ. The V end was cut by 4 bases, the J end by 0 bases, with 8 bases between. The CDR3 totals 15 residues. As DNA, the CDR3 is TGCGCCAGCAGCGCGGACAGCTCTGGGGCCAACGTCCTGACTTTC. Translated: CASSADSSGANVLTF.

In DNA, the CDR3 is TGTGCCAGCAGCTTAGAAGCGGGATTTGGGAATGAGCAGTTCTTC. Its protein is CASSLEAGFGNEQFF. The V and J genes are TRBV11-2 and TRBJ2-1, with 7 bases aligning to TRBD2. Germline V gives CDR1 SGHAT, CDR2 FQNNGV. This CDR3 has 15 residues. The ends lost 0 bases at V and 7 bases at J; junction bases unmatched: 6.

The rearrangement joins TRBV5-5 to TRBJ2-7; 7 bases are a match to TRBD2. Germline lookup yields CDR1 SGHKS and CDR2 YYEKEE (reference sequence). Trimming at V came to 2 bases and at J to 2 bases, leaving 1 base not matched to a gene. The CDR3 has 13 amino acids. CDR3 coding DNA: TGTGCCAGCAGCTTCGGGGGGACCTACGAGCAGTACTTC. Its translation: CASSFGGTYEQYF.

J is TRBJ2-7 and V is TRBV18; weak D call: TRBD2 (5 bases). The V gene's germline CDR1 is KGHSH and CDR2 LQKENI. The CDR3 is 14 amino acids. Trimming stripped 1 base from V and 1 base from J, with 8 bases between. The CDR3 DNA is TGTGCCAGCTCACCACGGCCGGGGTCCTACGAGCAGTACTTC. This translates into CASSPRPGSYEQYF.

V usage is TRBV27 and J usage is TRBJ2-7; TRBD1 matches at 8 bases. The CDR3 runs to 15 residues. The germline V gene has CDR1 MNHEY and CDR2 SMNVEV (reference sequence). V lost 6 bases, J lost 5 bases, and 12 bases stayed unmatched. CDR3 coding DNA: TGTGCCAGCAGACCGGGTCGGACAGGGAGACACGAGCAGTACTTC. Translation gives CASRPGRTGRHEQYF.

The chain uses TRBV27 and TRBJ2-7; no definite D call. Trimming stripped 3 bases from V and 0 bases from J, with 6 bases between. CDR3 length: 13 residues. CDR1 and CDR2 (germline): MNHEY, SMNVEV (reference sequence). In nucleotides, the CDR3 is TGTGCCAGCAGTTTTATTAGCTCCTACGAGCAGTACTTC. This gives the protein CASSFISSYEQYF.